These 8 T cell receptor beta chains were sequenced from one sample in a study of blood T cell repertoires in COVID-19. Profiled with immunoSEQ multiplex PCR; TCRdb holds only in-frame clones, not every one. The sample carries some 150,000 clones, roughly 90% recorded once. Sequencing input: PBMCs or T cells enriched from blood (not recorded which). These TCRs come from a woman in her twenties or thirties with acute COVID-19.

The CDR3: CASSIRETQYF. The CDR3 DNA reads TGTGCCAGTAGTATCCGAGAGACCCAGTACTTC. The chain recombines TRBV19 with TRBJ2-5; D remains ambiguous. The V gene's germline CDR1 is LNHDA and CDR2 SQIVND (reference sequence). V was cut by 3 bases and J by 4 bases, with 3 bases left in between. This CDR3 has 11 residues.

Regarding this clone: The germline gene is not matched at one end of the junction; a read error may be the cause. The chain recombines TRBV28 with TRBJ1-4; D is undetermined. CDR3 size: 11 residues. Germline CDR1 MDHEN, CDR2 SYDVKM. The CDR3 reads CASSPNEKLFF. DNA of the CDR3: TGTGCCAGCAGTCCTAACGAAAAACTGTTTTTT.

The chain has TRBV7-2 and TRBJ2-1; TRBD2 is a possible D gene (6 bases). Germline assignment: CDR1 SGHTA and CDR2 FQGNSA. The CDR3 runs to 14 residues. The V and J ends lost 4 bases and 10 bases respectively, with 17 bases between them. CDR3 amino acids: CASSSRWGEGEQFF. For the CDR3, the DNA is TGTGCCAGCAGCTCGAGGTGGGGGGAAGGAGAGCAGTTCTTC.

This clone was seen a single time. CDR3 loop: CASSTATKNTGELFF. Written as DNA, the CDR3 is TGTGCCAGCAGCACAGCTACGAAGAACACCGGGGAGCTGTTTTTT. This chain links TRBV5-4 with TRBJ2-2; D gene unclear. Trimming pared 4 bases from V and 1 base from J, leaving 11 bases between. CDR1 is SGHNT, CDR2 YYREEE, per germline (reference sequence). The CDR3 is 15 amino acids.

The chain couples TRBV6-5 to TRBJ2-5, with 9 bases identical to TRBD2. J lost 4 bases, V lost 6 bases, and 9 bases had no gene match. This CDR3 region has 15 residues. CDR1 and CDR2 (germline): MNHEY, SVGAGI. The CDR3 sequence is CASSPGGGRGETQYF. In DNA form, the CDR3 reads TGTGCCAGCAGCCCGGGGGGCGGGAGGGGAGAGACCCAGTACTTC.

This clone was seen once. The chain has TRBV29-1 and TRBJ2-1; perhaps TRBD2 as D (5 bases). The CDR3 contains 13 residues. Germline V gene lookup returns CDR1 SQVTM and CDR2 ANQGSEA. V lost 7 bases and J lost 0, with 10 bases in between. The CDR3 is CSGTRGSYNEQFF. The CDR3, as DNA: TGCAGCGGAACTAGAGGCTCCTACAATGAGCAGTTCTTC.

The V gene is TRBV7-8, the J gene TRBJ2-1; TRBD2 is a possible D gene (5 bases). Germline V gene data show CDR1 as SGHVS and CDR2 as FQNEAQ. This CDR3 has 13 amino acids. The germline V and J ends were trimmed by 1 base and 10 bases, with 11 bases remaining between them. DNA for the CDR3: TGTGCCAGCAGCTTAGTCGGGGAATACGAGCAGTTCTTC. This encodes CASSLVGEYEQFF.

In DNA, the CDR3 is TGTGCCAGCAGCTTATTACAGGGGGCGGAAGAGCAGTACTTC. Translating it yields CASSLLQGAEEQYF. The chain recombines TRBV7-9 with TRBJ2-7, with 9 bases identical to TRBD1. Trimming cost V 2 bases and J 7 bases; bases outside gene matches: 6. The CDR3 consists of 14 residues. The V gene's germline CDR1 is SEHNR and CDR2 FQNEAQ (reference sequence).